This TCR beta chain is drawn from a study of CD8+ T cells in alopecia areata (dated by TCRdb to 2016 to 2019). With regard to the full study: Treated patients were enrolled in an open-label pilot trial of oral tofacitinib at 5 to 10 mg twice daily for moderate-to-severe alopecia areata. Tofacitinib was given for 6 to 18 months, followed by 6 months of follow-up off drug to assess delayed response and recurrence. In treated patients, disease severity was measured using the SALT score, which gives the percentage of scalp surface area affected. To study T cell clonal expansion in alopecia areata, the researchers applied high-throughput TCRbeta sequencing to both the C3H/HeJ mouse model and human patients. On the human side, TCRbeta sequencing was run on scalp tissue and on sorted CD4+ and CD8+ peripheral blood T cells from healthy controls and from alopecia areata patients with either patchy or totalis/universalis disease. Biopsies were taken from tofacitinib-treated patients at baseline and again at 4 and 24 weeks into treatment, and several of those patients also had a later scalp biopsy. Clonality in the scalp was compared among normal scalp (n=4), patchy alopecia areata scalp (n=8), and alopecia totalis/universalis scalp (n=8). RNA was extracted with the PAXgene miRNA kit for fixed scalp, the miRNeasy kit for PBMCs, and the RNeasy kit for mouse skin. TCRbeta CDR3 regions were amplified by immunoSEQ multiplex PCR with 35 Vbeta forward and 13 Jbeta reverse primers. Study-wide findings and limitations: Because the treated cohort was small and included a single nonresponder, larger studies are needed to assess links between baseline CD8+ expansion and response. Tofacitinib significantly decreased scalp clonality and the number of expanded CD8+ clones among the top 100 scalp clones. Scalp TCR repertoire analysis is complicated because resident alphabeta T cells in normal human skin are also sequenced, whereas mouse skin is dominated by gammadelta T cells. Lesional scalp, especially in alopecia totalis/universalis, showed higher clonality and more expanded CD8+ clones than normal scalp, suggesting antigenic drive. Shared TCR sequences between patients were less evident than in mice, which may be partly attributable to HLA diversity in the patient population. During tofacitinib treatment, many expanded lesional clones stuck around in both scalp and blood, and this persistence may partly explain why relapse happens after treatment is stopped.

The sample's time point, from its label and the paper: more than three weeks on oral tofacitinib. Taken with the paper, the label for treatment or condition translates to: oral pan-JAK inhibitor, 5-10 mg twice daily. Lesional scalp punch biopsies and peripheral blood were obtained from alopecia areata patients. PBMCs were separated by density centrifugation and stained for CD3, CD4 and CD8, after which CD4+ and CD8+ T cells were sorted on a FACSAria. The library relied on the immunoSEQ multiplex PCR assay. RNA was extracted from all samples and reverse transcribed into cDNA as template for TCR sequencing. SuperScript III was used to make first-strand cDNA, primed with a 2:1 mix of oligo-dT and random hexamers. A synthetic immune receptor repertoire was used to assess amplification bias, and residual bias was removed computationally. Processing in the source paper ran as follows. Raw reads were preprocessed to remove errors, and CDR3 was defined by IMGT conventions from the conserved cysteine to phenylalanine. Clonality was computed by normalizing Shannon entropy by log2 of the number of productive unique TCRs and subtracting the result from 1. Whether scalp clones were CD4 or CD8 was inferred by matching scalp TCRbeta sequences against CD4 and CD8 repertoires sorted from blood. Sourced from immuneACCESS, this table was stored by TCRdb with only in-frame sequences that have V and J called. A share of the clones is absent; for the studies checked, an unresolved V gene accounts for under half, and the remainder has no known explanation. V, J and clone size derive from that table, while D and trimming were established from the DNA sequence. For this sample there are around 140,000 clones; around half appear just once. 15% to 20% of the sample belongs to the ten largest clones.

Trimming costs V 3 bases and J 2 bases, and their ends lie 8 bases apart. The CDR3 numbers 14 residues from cysteine through phenylalanine. The sequence is cut down to CDR3 DNA, 42 bases in frame from base 1. From a lookup of the germline V gene (reference sequence), CDR1 and CDR2 are MNHEY and SMNVEV. The sample holds one count of this clone. Its target antigen remains unknown. The sample holds no much larger clone one base away, and base qualities are not on file. The input for sequencing was CD8+ T cells sorted from blood, taken at week 4, from a patient treated with tofacitinib. The sequence is built from TRBV27 and TRBJ2-1, with the D assignment possibly TRBD1 or TRBD2, given 6 matching bases for each. This sequence was found in a human donor with alopecia areata. The DNA sequence is TGTGCCAGCAGTTTTGGGGGGCCCTACAATGAGCAGTTCTTC. It translates to CASSFGGPYNEQFF.